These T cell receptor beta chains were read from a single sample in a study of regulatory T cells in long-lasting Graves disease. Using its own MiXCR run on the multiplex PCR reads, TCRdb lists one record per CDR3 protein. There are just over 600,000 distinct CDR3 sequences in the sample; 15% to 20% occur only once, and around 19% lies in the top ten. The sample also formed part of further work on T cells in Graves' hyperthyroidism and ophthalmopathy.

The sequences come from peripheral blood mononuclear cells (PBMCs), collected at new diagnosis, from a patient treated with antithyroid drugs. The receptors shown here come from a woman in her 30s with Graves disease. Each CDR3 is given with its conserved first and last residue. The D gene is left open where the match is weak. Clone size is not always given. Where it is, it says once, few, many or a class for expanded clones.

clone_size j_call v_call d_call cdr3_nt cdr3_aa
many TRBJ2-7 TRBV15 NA TGTGCCACCAGCAGAGATATAGTGGGAACCTACGAGCAGTACTTC CATSRDIVGTYEQYF
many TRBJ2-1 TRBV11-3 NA TGTGCCAGCAGCCCCAGAGACGGGGCCGGCTTCAATGAGCAGTTCTTC CASSPRDGAGFNEQFF
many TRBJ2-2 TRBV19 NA TGTGCCAGTAGAGGTGGGAACACCGGGGAGCTGTTTTTT CASRGGNTGELFF
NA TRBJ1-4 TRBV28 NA TGTGCCAGCAGTCCCGGACCCTACCCTAATGAAAAACTGTTTTTT CASSPGPYPNEKLFF
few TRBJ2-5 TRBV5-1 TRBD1 TGCGCCAGCAGCTTAACCGGGACAGGGTTGGCAGAGACCCAGTACTTC CASSLTGTGLAETQYF
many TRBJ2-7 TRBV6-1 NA TGTGCCAGCAGTCAAACAGGCTTTGGAGCCTACGAGCAGTACTTC CASSQTGFGAYEQYF
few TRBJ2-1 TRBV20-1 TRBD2 TGCAGCCCTAGGGCGGGAGGGCCACCTTCCTACAATGAGCAGTTCTTC CSPRAGGPPSYNEQFF
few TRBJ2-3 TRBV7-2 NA TGTGCCAGCAGCTTAGTGGGCCAGATAGATACGCAGTATTTT CASSLVGQIDTQYF
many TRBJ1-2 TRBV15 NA TGTGCCACCAGCAGAGATCTCGTGACAAACTCTAACTATGGCTACACCTTC CATSRDLVTNSNYGYTF
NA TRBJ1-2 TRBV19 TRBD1 TGTGCCAGTAGTACGGACAGGGCTTATGGCTACACCTTC CASSTDRAYGYTF
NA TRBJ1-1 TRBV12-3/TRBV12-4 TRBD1 TGTGCCAGCAGTTCTACGGGACAGGGTGGGGGCACTGAAGCTTTCTTT CASSSTGQGGGTEAFF
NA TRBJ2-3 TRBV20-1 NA TGCAGTGCTAGAGATATAAGGGTTGGCACAGATACGCAGTATTTT CSARDIRVGTDTQYF
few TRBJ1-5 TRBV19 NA TGTGCCAGTAGTGGCCAGGGGTCCCCCAATCAGCCCCAGCATTTT CASSGQGSPNQPQHF
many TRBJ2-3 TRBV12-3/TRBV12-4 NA TGTGCCAGCAGTTTTGAGGGGGGGGGGGCAGATACGCAGTATTTT CASSFEGGGADTQYF
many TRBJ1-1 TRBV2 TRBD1 TGTGCCAGCGAGGGGACAGGGGCGTACACTGAAGCTTTCTTT CASEGTGAYTEAFF
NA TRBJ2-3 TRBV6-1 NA TGTGCCAGCAGTGAAGCGCTCGGGAATACGCAGTATTTT CASSEALGNTQYF
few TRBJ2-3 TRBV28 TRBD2 TGTGCCAGCAGTTTCCCCCCCAGCGGGAGGGTAACAGATACGCAGTATTTT CASSFPPSGRVTDTQYF
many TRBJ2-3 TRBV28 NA TGTGCCAGCAGTTTACCCGGGAAAGGAACAGATACGCAGTATTTT CASSLPGKGTDTQYF
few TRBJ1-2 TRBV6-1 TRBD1 TGTGCCAGCACACATGGAGGGGGCCAGAACTATGGCTACACCTTC CASTHGGGQNYGYTF
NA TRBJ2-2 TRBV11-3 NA TGTGCCAGCAGCCAGCTAGCGAGCAACACCGGGGAGCTGTTTTTT CASSQLASNTGELFF
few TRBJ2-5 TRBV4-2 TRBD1 TGTGCCAGCAGCCAAGCGACAGGGGTCCGCCAAGAGACCCAGTACTTC CASSQATGVRQETQYF
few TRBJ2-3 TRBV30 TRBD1 TGTGCCTGCCTGGGACAGCCCCGCACAGATACGCAGTATTTT CACLGQPRTDTQYF
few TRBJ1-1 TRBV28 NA TGTGCCAGCAGTCCCCAGGCGGGGGGGTCGAGCACTGAAGCTTTCTTT CASSPQAGGSSTEAFF
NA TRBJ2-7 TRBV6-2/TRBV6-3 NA TGTGCCAGCAAATCACAGGAACGCGCCTACGAGCAGTACTTC CASKSQERAYEQYF
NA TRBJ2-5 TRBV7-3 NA TGTGCCAGCAGCTTAGTTTGGGCACCGGGGGAGACCCAGTACTTC CASSLVWAPGETQYF
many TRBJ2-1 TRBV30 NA TGTGCCTGGAGTGTCGTCAATGAGCAGTTCTTC CAWSVVNEQFF
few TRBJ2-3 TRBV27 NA TGTGCCAGCATTCCGGGACATTCAGATACGCAGTATTTT CASIPGHSDTQYF
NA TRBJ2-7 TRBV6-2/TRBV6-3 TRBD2 TGTGCCAGCAGGCGGATAACGGGACTAATCCACGAGCGGTACTTC CASRRITGLIHERYF
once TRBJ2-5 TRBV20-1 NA TGCAGTGCTAGTCGAGGAGGGACCCAAGAGACCCAGTACTTC CSASRGGTQETQYF
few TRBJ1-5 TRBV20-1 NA TGCAGTGCTAGACCTCCGGGCCCGGAGCGTCAGCCCCAGCATTTT CSARPPGPERQPQHF
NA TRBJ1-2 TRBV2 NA TGTGCCAGCAGGGCGGACAGCCCATCCAGCTATGGCTACACCTTC CASRADSPSSYGYTF
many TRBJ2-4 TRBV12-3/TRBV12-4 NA NA CASSSSSGENIQYF
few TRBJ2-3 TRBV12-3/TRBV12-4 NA TGTGCCAGCAGACGGAGACGCCCGCAGTATTTT CASRRRRPQYF
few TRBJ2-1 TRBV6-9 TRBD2 TGTGCCAGCAGTTACCTTCGCGGGAGCCCCTACAATGAGCAGTTCTTC CASSYLRGSPYNEQFF
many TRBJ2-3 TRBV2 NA TGTGCCAGCAGTGATGGGCCCCTACAGATCGATACGCAGTATTTT CASSDGPLQIDTQYF
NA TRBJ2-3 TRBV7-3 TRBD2 TGTGCCAGCAGCTTAAGCCCTAGCGGGAGACGAGATACGCAGTATTTT CASSLSPSGRRDTQYF
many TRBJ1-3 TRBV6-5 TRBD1 TGTGCCAGCAGTTACTCGACAGGGGTTTTCTCTGGAAACACCATATATTTT CASSYSTGVFSGNTIYF
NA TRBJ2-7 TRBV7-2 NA TGTGCCAGCAGAAGAGGTGGGGTAGGAAGCTACGAGCAGTACTTC CASRRGGVGSYEQYF
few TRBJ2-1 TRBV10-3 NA TGTGCCATCAGTGAGTCGAGAGAGCAGTTCTTC CAISESREQFF
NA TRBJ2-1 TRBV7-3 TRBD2 TGTGCCAGCAGCAAAACATCCCCGGGACTAGCGGGAGGCAATGAGCAGTTCTTC CASSKTSPGLAGGNEQFF
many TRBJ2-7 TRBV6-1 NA TGTGCCGTCGCGGATATCTACGAGCAGTACTTC CAVADIYEQYF
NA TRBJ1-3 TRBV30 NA TGTGCCTGGAGTGTTGGTCACTCTGGAAACACCATATATTTT CAWSVGHSGNTIYF
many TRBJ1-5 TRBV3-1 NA TGTGCCAGCAGCCAAGAGGGGCAGGGCCGGCCCCAGCATTTT CASSQEGQGRPQHF
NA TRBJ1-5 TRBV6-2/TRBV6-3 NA TGTGCCAGCAGTTACTCGGGGCAGAATCAGCCCCAGCATTTT CASSYSGQNQPQHF
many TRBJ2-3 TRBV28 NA TGTGCCAGCAACGAGTTAACAGCAGATACGCAGTATTTT CASNELTADTQYF
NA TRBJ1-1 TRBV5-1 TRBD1 TGCGCCAGCAGCTTGGCTCAGGGGGGTAATACTGAAGCTTTCTTT CASSLAQGGNTEAFF
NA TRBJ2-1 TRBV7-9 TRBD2 TGTGCCAGCAGCCAAGATCCAGTGGGGACTAGCGTCCGAACGGAGTTCTTC CASSQDPVGTSVRTEFF
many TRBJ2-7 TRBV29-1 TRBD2 TGCAGCGGTTCGGCGGGGGGGTCGAGGTACGAGCAGTACTTC CSGSAGGSRYEQYF
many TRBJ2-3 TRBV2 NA TGTGCCAGCAGTGGAATTACCGCCCAAGATACGCAGTATTTT CASSGITAQDTQYF
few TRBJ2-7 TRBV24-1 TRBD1 TGTGCCACCAGTGATTCGACAGGGCTCCGCGTCCACGAGCAGTACTTC CATSDSTGLRVHEQYF
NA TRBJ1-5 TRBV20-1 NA TGCAGTGTGTCCGCGGGATTAGGGAGCAATCAGCCCCAGCATTTT CSVSAGLGSNQPQHF
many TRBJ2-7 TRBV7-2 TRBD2 TGTGCCAGCAGCTTAGCAGGGGCGGGAGCCCCCGACGAGCAGTACTTC CASSLAGAGAPDEQYF
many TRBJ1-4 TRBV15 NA TGTGCCACCAGCAGGGTCGGAACCGAAAATAAAAAACTGTTTTTT CATSRVGTENKKLFF
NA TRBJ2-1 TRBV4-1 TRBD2 TGCGCCAGCGGGAGACTAGCGGGCGGCTCCTACAATGAGCAGTTCTTC CASGRLAGGSYNEQFF
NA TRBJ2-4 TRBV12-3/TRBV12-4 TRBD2 TGTGCCAGCACTTACGGTCTAGCGGGAGGGTCGGTAGCCAAAAACATTCAGTACTTC CASTYGLAGGSVAKNIQYF